The clone carrying this T cell receptor beta chain was recorded many times. Antigen specificity is unknown. The data stem from a study of regulatory T cells in long-lasting Graves disease. Study-wide results and limits: Persistent-disease Graves' patients showed less TCR diversity than new cases. Persistent disease exhibited a predilection for TRBV28, TRBJ1-2 and TRBJ2-5.

Germline CDR1 reads SGHVS; CDR2 reads FQNEAQ. V gave up 5 bases and J gave up 2 bases, with 13 bases separating them. CDR3 length equals 14 residues. The authors built TCR beta libraries using iRepertoire HTBI primers and Arm-PCR of CDR3 regions. TCRdb reanalysed the multiplex PCR reads using MiXCR and keeps one entry per CDR3 protein. The sample has about 610,000 distinct CDR3 sequences, 16% seen once; the top ten hold approximately 12%. Time point reported: newly diagnosed GD, antithyroid drugs for less than 3 months. Generation of the TCR library employed RNA extracted from PBMCs. An endocrinology department in Xi'an, China, recruited the patients. This same sample was also part of a study on T cells in Graves' hyperthyroidism and ophthalmopathy. That study reports: An initial round of RT-PCR targeting the TCR CDR3 relied on the HTBI primer set.

The sequencing here drew on peripheral blood mononuclear cells (PBMCs), taken at new diagnosis, from a patient treated with antithyroid drugs. The receptor comes from a man aged 18 to 29 with Graves disease. This sequence joins TRBV7-8 and TRBJ2-7; no reliable D call. CDR3 protein: CASSQNQEAYEQYF. The CDR3 DNA follows: TGTGCCAGCAGCCAAAACCAAGAGGCCTACGAGCAGTACTTC. The full variable domain, in which reference TRBV7-8 and TRBJ2-7 provide the parts outside the CDR3, is GAGVSQSPRYKVAKRGQDVALRCDPISGHVSLFWYQQALGQGPEFLTYFQNEAQLDKSGLPSDRFFAERPEGSVSTLKIQRTQQEDSAVYLCASSQNQEAYEQYFGPGTRLTVT.